This entry lists 2 T cell receptor beta chains sequenced from one sample in a study of blood T cell repertoires in COVID-19. Sequencing used immunoSEQ multiplex PCR; TCRdb keeps in-frame clones, though not all of them. Among about 74,000 clones listed, roughly 79% were seen once. The specimen was peripheral blood. Receptors originate from a man between 65 and 79 years old with acute or convalescent COVID-19.

The V call is TRBV9, the J call TRBJ2-2; D might be TRBD1 (6 bases). Looked up from germline, CDR1 is SGDLS and CDR2 is YYNGEE. The CDR3 sequence is 16 residues long. Trimming took 3 bases from V and 1 from J, leaving 13 bases between them. CDR3 in amino acids: CASSGSRDKNTGELFF. CDR3 in DNA: TGTGCCAGCAGCGGGTCCCGGGACAAGAACACCGGGGAGCTGTTTTTT. The full variable domain, in which reference TRBV9 and TRBJ2-2 provide the parts outside the CDR3, is DSGVTQTPKHLITATGQRVTLRCSPRSGDLSVYWYQQSLDQGLQFLIQYYNGEERAKGNILERFSAQQFPDLHSELNLSSLELGDSALYFCASSGSRDKNTGELFFGEGSRLTVL.

The chain combines TRBV3-1 (or the pseudogene TRBV3-2) with TRBJ1-2, with D maybe TRBD1 (6 bases). V shed 5 bases and J shed 3 bases, with 19 bases lying between them. The CDR3 covers 16 residues. CDR1 is LGHDT, CDR2 YNNKEL, per germline (reference sequence). The CDR3 DNA sequence: TGTGCCAGCAGCGTTGGATCTGGGGGCCTTCACTATGGCTACACCTTC. Translation: CASSVGSGGLHYGYTF.